The clone carrying this T cell receptor (beta chain) was seen more than once but under ten times. The entry originates in a study of T cells after yellow fever vaccination. Unmatched junction bases numbered 13, after V lost 6 bases and J lost 0 bases. This CDR3 is built from 19 residues. The germline gives CDR1 SGHRS, CDR2 YFSETQ. A universal primer site and UMIs were added as TCR cDNA was made by 5'RACE template switching. TCRdb passed the 5' RACE reads through MiXCR, listing each CDR3 protein once. The data show 300,000 to 350,000 distinct CDR3 sequences, with roughly 10% seen just once and 3.3% held by the top ten.

The sequence was collected from a man between 18 and 29 years old who received the YFV17D yellow fever vaccine. The chain couples TRBV5-1 to TRBJ1-5, with TRBD1 matching 12 bases. Source: CD4+ T cells sorted from PBMCs, taken 45 days after the yellow fever booster vaccination. CDR3 bases: TGCGCCAGCACCGTCCTTGGGACAGGGGGCGCGGGTAGCAATCAGCCCCAGCATTTT. It codes for CASTVLGTGGAGSNQPQHF. Drawing the rest from reference TRBV5-1 and TRBJ1-5, the complete variable domain is KAGVTQTPRYLIKTRGQQVTLSCSPISGHRSVSWYQQTPGQGLQFLFEYFSETQRNKGNFPGRFSGRQFSNSRSEMNVSTLELGDSALYLCASTVLGTGGAGSNQPQHFGDGTRLSIL.